The sequence of this T cell receptor beta chain was determined in a study of T-cell reconstitution after alpha-beta-depleted transplantation in children. This clonotype has more than one count but fewer than ten. Researchers prepared the TCRbeta library using unique molecular identifiers, the study reports. TCRdb re-called the PCR reads with MiXCR, one entry per CDR3 protein. The sample comprises around 200,000 distinct CDR3 sequences, more than 15% of which are singletons, and around two fifths rests with the top ten. The CDR3 runs 16 residues. V lost 1 base and J 0 bases, leaving 13 bases between the germline ends. The germline CDR1 and CDR2 sequences are DFQATT and SNEGSKA (reference sequence).

The TCR comes from a male patient between 2 and 9 years old who had a stem cell transplant for acute lymphoblastic leukemia, so the T cells may come from the graft donor. The material was PBMCs, mostly from graft donor cells, obtained 360 days after TCRalphabeta/CD19-depleted stem cell transplant. The rearrangement uses TRBV20-1 and TRBJ2-1; D remains ambiguous. As DNA, the CDR3 is TGCAGTGCTAGAGTTGACATCACGAGCTCCTACAATGAGCAGTTCTTC. Amino acid sequence: CSARVDITSSYNEQFF.